These 10 T cell receptor beta chains were sequenced from one sample in a study of identical twins' blood T cells. One entry per CDR3 protein results from TCRdb running MiXCR on the 5' RACE reads. The table records 350,000 to 400,000 distinct CDR3 sequences, 28% of them present only once. Sequenced: PBMCs. These receptors were obtained from a woman between 18 and 50 years old in good health.

Note on this clonotype: The final CDR3 position lacks the conserved phenylalanine or tryptophan, pointing to a likely read error. The J gene is TRBJ1-1, the V gene TRBV6-5, with D tentatively TRBD1 (6 bases). The CDR3 contains 15 residues. V shed 4 bases and J shed 5 bases, with 17 bases lying between them. Germline V lookup: CDR1 MNHEY, CDR2 SVGAGI. In DNA form, the CDR3 reads TGTGCCAGCAGTTCTGGGACAATTCGGGGAACTGAAGCTTTCTCT. Translating it yields CASSSGTIRGTEAFS.

The V gene is TRBV29-1, the J gene TRBJ2-2, with D possibly matching TRBD1 (6 bases). The CDR3 extends over 13 amino acids. Germline CDR1 is SQVTM and CDR2 is ANQGSEA. V lost 7 bases, J lost 6 bases, and 15 bases lay in between. In nucleotides, the CDR3 is TGCAGCGGTCTCAGGGGTACCGCCGGGGAGCTGTTTTTT. As protein: CSGLRGTAGELFF.

Comment on this clonotype: This is likely a read error, given that the CDR3 carries no conserved phenylalanine or tryptophan at its end. The rearrangement uses TRBV6-5 and TRBJ1-5, with D uncertain. Germline CDR1 and CDR2: MNHEY and SVGAGI. V was trimmed by 6 bases and J by 7 bases, leaving 16 bases between them. The CDR3 length is 14 residues. CDR3 DNA sequence: TGTGCCAGCAGCGCATCTGCGGGAACCCAGCCCCAGCATTGT. Translation: CASSASAGTQPQHC.

In its sample, this clonotype was seen many times. At one end, the junction sequence differs from germline, possibly due to a read error. The V gene is TRBV12-3 or TRBV12-4, the J gene TRBJ1-5; D unresolved. There are 12 residues in the CDR3. DNA of the CDR3: TGTGCCAGCAGCTTAGAGAATCAGCCCCAGCATTTT. This encodes CASSLENQPQHF.

This clonotype has ten or more counts. The rearrangement links TRBV29-1 to TRBJ1-1; the D is unclear. CDR3 length: 11 amino acids. Germline V gene data show CDR1 as SQVTM and CDR2 as ANQGSEA. The CDR3 is CSWRRGTEAFF. The CDR3 DNA follows: TGCTCCTGGAGGCGTGGAACTGAAGCTTTCTTT.

V is TRBV5-1 and J is TRBJ1-1, with D possibly being TRBD1 (6 bases). Germline CDR1 SGHRS, CDR2 YFSETQ. The CDR3 runs 13 residues. V lost 7 bases and J 5 bases, leaving 15 bases between the germline ends. The CDR3 DNA follows: TGCGCCAGCGGCACGGGGGCGAGGACTGAAGCTTTCTTT. Translating it yields CASGTGARTEAFF.

This clonotype was seen more than once but under ten times. The rearrangement joins TRBV4-2 to TRBJ1-3; TRBD1 might be the D (5 bases). There are 16 residues in the CDR3. Germline V CDR1 and CDR2: LGHNA, YNFKEQ. Between the trimmed V and J ends, which lost 2 bases and 4 bases, there was a span of 15 bases. CDR3 protein: CASSQLPRGRGNTIYF. CDR3 sequence (DNA): TGTGCCAGCAGCCAACTGCCGAGGGGCAGGGGAAACACCATATATTTT.

Regarding this clonotype: Germline and junction disagree at one end, which may indicate a read error. This chain links TRBV6-5 with TRBJ1-1; tentatively, D is TRBD1 (5 bases). The CDR3 runs to 14 residues. Germline CDR1 MNHEY, CDR2 SVGAGI. CDR3 sequence (DNA): TGTGCCATCAGTTACTCAGGGCAGTACACTGAAGCTTTCTTT. Encoded protein: CAISYSGQYTEAFF.

Concerning this clonotype itself: A much larger clone lies one base from this, so it may be a read error. The missing conserved phenylalanine or tryptophan at the end of this CDR3 makes a read error likely. The rearrangement links TRBV29-1 to TRBJ1-2; tentatively, D is TRBD1 (5 bases). This CDR3 contains 12 residues. The V end was cut by 1 base, the J end by 2 bases, with 5 bases between. From germline, CDR1 is SQVTM and CDR2 ANQGSEA. DNA of the CDR3: TGCAGCGTTGAAGGACAGAACTATGGCTACACCCTC. It translates to CSVEGQNYGYTL.

The sample holds a few counts of this clonotype. DNA of the CDR3: TGCGCCAGCAGCCAAGTACGGGCCCCCGCAGATACGCAGTATTTT. Encoded protein: CASSQVRAPADTQYF. The chain uses TRBV4-3 and TRBJ2-3; D uncertain. The CDR3 loop spans 15 amino acids. Germline CDR1 LGHNA, CDR2 YSLEER. Trimming removed 1 base at V and 4 bases at J, with 12 bases between.